Shown below are 26 T cell receptor beta chains from a single sample sequenced in a study of T cell responses to AZD1222 COVID-19 vaccine. TCRdb's copy holds only in-frame clones and misses some; the assay was immunoSEQ multiplex PCR. The table lists around 120,000 clones, about 92% of them singletons. The sample here was peripheral blood, taken on day 0 of AZD1222 vaccination. The receptor set was obtained from an adult in good health.

V is TRBV12-3 or TRBV12-4 and J is TRBJ1-5; TRBD1 is a possible D gene (6 bases). V gave up 2 bases and J gave up 6 bases, with 8 bases separating them. This CDR3 has 13 amino acids. The CDR3 protein is CASSLRGGQPQHF. The CDR3 DNA reads as TGTGCCAGCAGTTTAAGAGGGGGTCAGCCCCAGCATTTT.

The chain is built from TRBV7-6 and TRBJ2-7; 8 nucleotides line up with TRBD1. The CDR3 is 14 residues long. Germline trimming cut 4 bases from V and 5 bases from J; bases unmatched to any gene: 7. Per the germline V gene, CDR1 is SGHVS and CDR2 is FNYEAQ. CDR3: CASSSGQGSNEQYF. DNA for the CDR3: TGTGCCAGCAGCTCTGGACAGGGTTCGAACGAGCAGTACTTC.

The chain couples TRBV6-5 to TRBJ1-1, with D possibly matching TRBD1 (6 bases). This CDR3 contains 13 residues. V lost 5 bases to trimming and J lost 0 bases, with 7 bases between them. The germline CDR1 and CDR2 sequences are MNHEY and SVGAGI. CDR3 sequence: CASSTGMNTEAFF. The CDR3 DNA sequence: TGTGCCAGCAGTACAGGGATGAACACTGAAGCTTTCTTT.

This clone showed up just once. V gene TRBV27 combines with J gene TRBJ1-4; D possibly corresponds to TRBD1 (5 bases). This CDR3 is 16 amino acids long. Trimming left V 1 base short and J 5 bases short, with 14 bases between. The germline V gene encodes CDR1 MNHEY and CDR2 SMNVEV (reference sequence). The CDR3 is CASSLFQGYSNEKLFF. The CDR3 coding sequence is TGTGCCAGCAGTTTATTTCAGGGCTATTCCAATGAAAAACTGTTTTTT.

This sequence joins TRBV19 and TRBJ1-1; possibly TRBD1 for D (5 bases). V was shortened by 7 bases and J by 1 base, with 13 bases between the two germline ends. Germline V gene lookup returns CDR1 LNHDA and CDR2 SQIVND (reference sequence). This CDR3 is 14 amino acids long. The chain's CDR3 is CASMKIGANTEAFF. The CDR3, as DNA: TGTGCCAGTATGAAAATAGGGGCGAACACTGAAGCTTTCTTT.

The rearrangement joins TRBV7-9 to TRBJ1-4, with 10 nucleotides matching TRBD1. CDR3 length: 17 residues. Trimming removed 5 bases from V and 4 bases from J; junction bases left unmatched: 10. CDR1 and CDR2 (germline): SEHNR, FQNEAQ (reference sequence). CDR3 amino acids: CASSARTGGVYNEKLFF. The CDR3, as DNA: TGTGCCAGCAGCGCGAGGACAGGGGGTGTATATAATGAAAAACTGTTTTTT. Filled out from reference TRBV7-9 and TRBJ1-4, the complete variable domain reads DTGVSQNPRHKITKRGQNVTFRCDPISEHNRLYWYRQTLGQGPEFLTYFQNEAQLEKSRLLSDRFSAERPKGSFSTLEIQRTEQGDSAMYLCASSARTGGVYNEKLFFGSGTQLSVL.

The gene calls are TRBV9 and TRBJ1-3; perhaps TRBD1 as D (6 bases). The germline V gene encodes CDR1 SGDLS and CDR2 YYNGEE. This CDR3 region has 15 residues. Trimming cost V 3 bases and J 3 bases, with 13 bases left between them. The CDR3 DNA reads TGTGCCAGCAGCGAACAGGGAATGCGTGGAAACACCATATATTTT. This encodes CASSEQGMRGNTIYF.

The genes are TRBV28 and TRBJ2-1; 13 nucleotides agree with TRBD2. This CDR3 region has 17 residues. Germline-derived CDR1 and CDR2 are MDHEN and SYDVKM. Unmatched junction bases numbered 7, after V lost 5 bases and J lost 3 bases. CDR3 loop: CASSLGLAGDLYNEQFF. DNA of the CDR3: TGTGCCAGCAGTCTCGGACTAGCGGGAGATCTCTACAATGAGCAGTTCTTC.

The chain links TRBV7-8 to TRBJ2-7; TRBD1 matches at 7 bases. J lost 3 bases, V lost 3 bases, and 8 bases had no gene match. From germline, CDR1 is SGHVS and CDR2 FQNEAQ. The CDR3 runs 15 residues. CDR3: CASSLGSGQSYEQYF. The CDR3 DNA follows: TGTGCCAGCAGCTTGGGGTCGGGACAGAGCTACGAGCAGTACTTC.

The genes are TRBV15 and TRBJ2-3, with D perhaps being TRBD1 or TRBD2 (5 bases each). The CDR3 covers 14 residues. The germline CDR1 and CDR2 sequences are LNHNV and YYDKDF (reference sequence). V gave up 5 bases and J gave up 7 bases, with 16 bases separating them. The CDR3 region is CATSPSRDPNTQYF. CDR3 coding DNA: TGTGCCACCAGCCCATCCCGGGACCCAAATACGCAGTATTTT. Full variable domain (missing parts from reference TRBV15 and TRBJ2-3): DAMVIQNPRYQVTQFGKPVTLSCSQTLNHNVMYWYQQKSSQAPKLLFHYYDKDFNNEADTPDNFQSRRPNTSFCFLDIRSPGLGDTAMYLCATSPSRDPNTQYFGPGTRLTVL.

The V call is TRBV18, the J call TRBJ1-1; D gene unclear. This CDR3 region has 13 residues. From germline, CDR1 is KGHSH and CDR2 LQKENI. With 6 bases removed from V and 8 bases from J, the gap between germline ends came to 16 bases. CDR3 bases: TGTGCCAGCTCTCCGAGCGAAGTGGGGGAAGCTTTCTTT. This codes for CASSPSEVGEAFF.

The J gene is TRBJ2-7, the V gene TRBV6-1; 7 bases align to TRBD2. Trimming cost V 3 bases and J 4 bases; bases outside gene matches: 6. The CDR3 is 14 residues long. Germline V gene lookup returns CDR1 MNHNS and CDR2 SASEGT. In nucleotides, the CDR3 is TGTGCCAGCAGTGAGGGCGGGAGAGGGTACGAGCAGTACTTC. This gives the protein CASSEGGRGYEQYF.

J is TRBJ1-1 and V is TRBV13; D ambiguous. The germline V gene encodes CDR1 PRHDT and CDR2 FYEKMQ (reference sequence). V shed 2 bases and J shed 0 bases, with 7 bases lying between them. The length of the CDR3 is 14 residues. The CDR3 reads CASSLRVVNTEAFF. The DNA of the CDR3 is TGTGCCAGCAGCTTACGCGTGGTGAACACTGAAGCTTTCTTT.

CDR3: CATTDTQNSPLHF. In DNA form, the CDR3 reads TGTGCCACCACAGACACTCAGAATTCACCCCTCCACTTT. The chain joins TRBV18 to TRBJ1-6; no definite D call. Trimming stripped 10 bases from V and 7 bases from J, with 14 bases between. Per germline, CDR1 KGHSH and CDR2 LQKENI. The CDR3 contains 13 residues.

This chain connects TRBV6-5 to TRBJ2-2, with TRBD1 as a possible D gene (6 bases). Germline CDR1 MNHEY, CDR2 SVGAGI. The CDR3 length is 16 residues. The V end lost 0 bases, the J end lost 5 bases, and 13 bases lay between the germline ends. The CDR3 sequence is CASSYSMTGRTGELFF. DNA of the CDR3: TGTGCCAGCAGTTACTCGATGACAGGACGGACCGGGGAGCTGTTTTTT.

The chain employs TRBV30 and TRBJ1-6; 7 positions agree with TRBD1. V gave up 0 bases and J gave up 5 bases; unmatched junction bases: 4. The CDR3 consists of 15 residues. Germline loops: CDR1 GTSNPN, CDR2 SVGIG (reference sequence). The CDR3 is CAWSVGTVNNSPLHF. CDR3 sequence (DNA): TGTGCCTGGAGTGTAGGGACAGTTAATAATTCACCCCTCCACTTT.

This chain uses TRBV21-1 with TRBJ2-7; whether TRBD2, the table's D call, matches the DNA was not checked. TRBV21-1 is labeled a pseudogene. The CDR3 has 13 residues. This CDR3 reads CASSKASSQRIWF. The CDR3 DNA is TGTGCCAGCAGCAAAGCATCTAGCCAAAGAATTTGGTTC.

This rearrangement joins TRBV1 to TRBJ2-7; the table calls TRBD2, which could not be checked here. TRBV1 is marked as a pseudogene. The length of the CDR3 is 12 residues. CDR3 in amino acids: CTSSQADSEQYF. CDR3 DNA sequence: TGCACCAGCAGCCAGGCGGACTCAGAGCAGTACTTC.

The chain combines TRBV2 with TRBJ2-2; 10 bases are a match to TRBD2. J lost 6 bases, V lost 3 bases, and 7 bases had no gene match. The CDR3 has 16 residues. CDR1 SNHLY and CDR2 FYNNEI come from the germline V gene. The CDR3 DNA reads as TGTGCCAGCAGTGATCCCCTAGCGGGAGTCCCCGGGGAGCTGTTTTTT. Amino acids: CASSDPLAGVPGELFF.

The gene calls are TRBV6-6 and TRBJ1-1; D is perhaps TRBD1 (5 bases). The CDR3 has 14 amino acids. Per germline, CDR1 MNHNY and CDR2 SVGAGI (reference sequence). V was cut by 6 bases and J by 2 bases, with 13 bases left in between. CDR3: CASRPPGANTEAFF. The CDR3 DNA reads TGTGCCAGCAGGCCCCCCGGGGCTAACACTGAAGCTTTCTTT.

The chain couples TRBV28 to TRBJ2-2; D unclear. This CDR3 comprises 12 residues. Trimming stripped 4 bases from V and 10 bases from J, with 10 bases between. CDR1 and CDR2 from the germline V gene are MDHEN and SYDVKM. DNA for the CDR3: TGTGCCAGCAGTTACCCTTCGGTGGAGCTGTTTTTT. Residues: CASSYPSVELFF. Full variable domain (outside the CDR3, taken from reference TRBV28 and TRBJ2-2): DVKVTQSSRYLVKRTGEKVFLECVQDMDHENMFWYRQDPGLGLRLIYFSYDVKMKEKGDIPEGYSVSREKKERFSLILESASTNQTSMYLCASSYPSVELFFGEGSRLTVL.

CDR3 sequence (DNA): TGTGCCAGCAGCTTGAGTTACACTGAAGCTTTCTTT. Translating gives CASSLSYTEAFF. The chain joins TRBV11-1 to TRBJ1-1; D is unclear. The CDR3 spans 12 residues. Germline V CDR1 and CDR2: SGHAT, FQDESV (reference sequence). V lost 3 bases, J lost 3 bases, and 5 bases lay in between.

V usage is TRBV10-3 and J usage is TRBJ1-3, with 9 bases that match TRBD1. The CDR3 consists of 16 residues. V lost 4 bases to trimming and J lost 4 bases; unmatched junction nucleotides: 8. Germline V gene lookup returns CDR1 ENHRY and CDR2 SYGVKD. The CDR3 spells CAISGGDRASGNTIYF. The CDR3 coding sequence is TGTGCCATCAGTGGGGGGGACAGGGCGTCAGGAAACACCATATATTTT.

This clone has just one count. The V gene is TRBV7-7, the J gene TRBJ2-2; 10 bases are shared with TRBD1. This CDR3 is 16 amino acids long. The ends lost 5 bases at V and 6 bases at J; junction bases unmatched: 9. Germline V gives CDR1 SSHAT, CDR2 FNYEAQ (reference sequence). The CDR3 sequence: CASSDRQGAHPGELFF. The CDR3 DNA follows: TGTGCCAGCAGCGACCGACAGGGGGCGCACCCCGGGGAGCTGTTTTTT.

A single count supports this clone. The V call is TRBV6-5, the J call TRBJ1-6; tentatively, D is TRBD1 (5 bases). The germline V gene has CDR1 MNHEY and CDR2 SVGAGI. Between the trimmed V and J ends, which lost 5 bases and 5 bases, there was a span of 10 bases. The CDR3 loop spans 14 amino acids. DNA of the CDR3: TGTGCCAGCAGTCCCTGGGACCATAATTCACCCCTCCACTTT. Translated, it gives CASSPWDHNSPLHF.

The chain combines TRBV2 with TRBJ2-1; D may correspond to TRBD1 or TRBD2 (5 bases each). V lost 8 bases and J 2 bases, leaving 10 bases between the germline ends. The CDR3 length is 13 residues. The germline V gene encodes CDR1 SNHLY and CDR2 FYNNEI. The CDR3 nucleotides are TGTGCCAGCGGGGGATGGACCTACAATGAGCAGTTCTTC. This codes for CASGGWTYNEQFF. Full variable domain (missing parts from reference TRBV2 and TRBJ2-1): EPEVTQTPSHQVTQMGQEVILRCVPISNHLYFYWYRQILGQKVEFLVSFYNNEISEKSEIFDDQFSVERPDGSNFTLKIRSTKLEDSAMYFCASGGWTYNEQFFGPGTRLTVL.